This TCR beta chain was recorded in a study of early T cells in non-severe SARS-CoV-2 infection. Study-level background: The input, bulk RNA from unsorted whole blood, was sequenced, and chains were unpaired.

From germline, CDR1 is SGDLS and CDR2 YYNGEE. The CDR3 contains 20 residues. With V trimmed by 0 bases and J by 2 bases, 12 bases remained unmatched. This clonotype was counted a few times. Attachment of unique molecular identifiers was made to individual cDNA molecules. Each CDR3 protein gets one entry after TCRdb re-called the 5' RACE reads with MiXCR. The repertoire consists of fewer than 120,000 distinct CDR3 sequences, with around 12% occurring once and the leading ten covering around 4.1%. The V call is TRBV9, the J call TRBJ2-5; TRBD2 aligns across 14 bases. The clonotype was recovered from an adult who was a healthcare worker with PCR-confirmed SARS-CoV-2 infection or an uninfected control (not recorded which). The material was whole blood, obtained at baseline. The CDR3 bases are TGTGCCAGCAGCGTAGCTACAGGGACTAGCGGGAGAATCGGGCAAGAGACCCAGTACTTC. It codes for CASSVATGTSGRIGQETQYF.